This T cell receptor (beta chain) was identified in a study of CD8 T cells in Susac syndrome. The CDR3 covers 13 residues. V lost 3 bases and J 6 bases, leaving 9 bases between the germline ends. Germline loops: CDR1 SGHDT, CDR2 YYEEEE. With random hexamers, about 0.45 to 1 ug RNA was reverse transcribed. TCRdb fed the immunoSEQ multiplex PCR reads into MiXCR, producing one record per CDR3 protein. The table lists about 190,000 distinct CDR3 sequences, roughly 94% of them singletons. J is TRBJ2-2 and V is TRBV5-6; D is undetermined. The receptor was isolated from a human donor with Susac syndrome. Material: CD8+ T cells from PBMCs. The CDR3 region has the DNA TGTGCCAGCAGCTCCTTGGTTTCCGGGGAGCTGTTTTTT. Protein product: CASSSLVSGELFF.